This T cell receptor (beta chain) is drawn from a study of blood T cell repertoires in COVID-19 (dated by TCRdb to the early 2020s). About the investigation overall: The collaborator samples originated in the United States, Italy and Spain and spanned the acute and convalescent phases of COVID-19. The material from the prospective study consisted of cDNA or gDNA derived from T cells, B-cell-depleted T cells, or PBMCs. The dataset comprised deeply sampled blood TCRbeta repertoires from subjects exposed to, actively infected with, or recovered from COVID-19. The repertoires were released in a freely available public database intended as a resource for research on the immune response to SARS-CoV-2. The samples were drawn from the first 160 participants of the ongoing ImmuneRACE study and from 950 to 1,500 subjects provided by 6 global collaborators. The sample metadata nearly always contained a de-identified subject ID, COVID-19 status, age in years and sex. HLA class I and class II types, where available, came from metadata supplied by the sample provider rather than from assay-based typing.

TCRbeta CDR3 regions were amplified from genomic DNA using the immunoSEQ Assay, a bias-controlled multiplex PCR. As for the original processing: Within the assay, amplification of reference gene primers was used to estimate how many nucleated cells each sample contained. To quantify the absolute abundance of each unique TCRbeta CDR3 rearrangement, sequence reads were collapsed and filtered. For each sample, productive Simpson clonality was calculated as the square root of Simpson's diversity index over productive rearrangements. The source is immuneACCESS, and TCRdb retained only in-frame sequences with V and J called. Part of the clones is not carried over; for the studies checked, unresolved V genes explain less than half of this, and the remainder is unexplained. V and J calls plus clone size are reproduced from that table; the DNA served to infer D and trimming. This sample is represented by approximately 300,000 clones; 75% to 95% of them were singletons. The ten biggest clones cover 6.5% to 8% of the sample.

What the authors observed across the whole study: The amount of clinical and demographic metadata varied by source and participant and was provided uncurated.

One collaborating source in Seattle enrolled patients during active infection and followed them longitudinally through the course of disease. The collaborating institutions used their own protocols to collect whole blood in K2EDTA tubes. For TCRbeta analysis, collaborators shipped samples in one of three forms: frozen whole blood, isolated PBMCs, or DNA extracted from either of those sample types. As to this clone: Its binding antigen is unknown. Base qualities are not recorded, but no much larger clone differs from it by a single base.

The receptor comes from a woman aged 25 to 39 with COVID-19, enrolled during active disease. Input material: peripheral blood.

The DNA sequence is TGTGCCAGCAGATACGGACAGGGAAAGGGAAACACCATATATTTT. Its amino acids are CASRYGQGKGNTIYF. The chain uses TRBV6-6 and TRBJ1-3; 8 of the junction bases match TRBD1. CDR1 and CDR2 are drawn from the germline V gene (reference sequence): MNHNY, SVGAGI. Taken from cysteine to phenylalanine, the CDR3 has 15 residues. Of the read, only the CDR3 DNA is kept; its 45 bases are in frame from base 1. Trimming accounts for 6 bases at V and 4 bases at J, while the number of junction bases matched to no gene is 8.